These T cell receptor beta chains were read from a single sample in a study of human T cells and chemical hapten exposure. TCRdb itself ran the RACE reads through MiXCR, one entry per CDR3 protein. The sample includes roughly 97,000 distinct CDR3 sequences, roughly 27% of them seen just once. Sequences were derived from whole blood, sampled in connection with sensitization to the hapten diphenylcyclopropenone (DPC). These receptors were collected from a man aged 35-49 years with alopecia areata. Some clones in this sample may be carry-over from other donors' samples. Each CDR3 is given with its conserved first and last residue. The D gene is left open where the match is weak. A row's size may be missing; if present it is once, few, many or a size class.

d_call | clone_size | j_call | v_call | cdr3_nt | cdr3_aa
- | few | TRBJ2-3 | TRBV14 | TGTGCCAGCAGCCAAGAAGGGACAGATACGCAGTATTTT | CASSQEGTDTQYF
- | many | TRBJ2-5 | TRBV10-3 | TGTGCCATCAGTGCTAGAGAAGTTCCGGAGACCCAGTACTTC | CAISAREVPETQYF
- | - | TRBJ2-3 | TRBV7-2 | TGTGCCAGCAGACACCCACCAGGCGCAGATACGCAGTATTTT | CASRHPPGADTQYF
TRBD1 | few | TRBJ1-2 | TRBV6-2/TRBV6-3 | TGTGCCAGCAGACGTACCGGGACAGGGAGGTCCTATGGCTACACCTTC | CASRRTGTGRSYGYTF
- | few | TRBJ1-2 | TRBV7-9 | TGTGCCAGCAGCTTACTTGAGGCCAGATCGGGCTACACCTTC | CASSLLEARSGYTF
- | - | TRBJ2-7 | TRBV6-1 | TGTGCCAGCTTGTCGGGGTACTACGAGCAGTACTTC | CASLSGYYEQYF
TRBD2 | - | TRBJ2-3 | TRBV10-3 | TGTGCCATCAGTGCGACTAGCGGGAGATTAGATACGCAGTATTTT | CAISATSGRLDTQYF
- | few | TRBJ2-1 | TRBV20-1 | TGCAGTGCTAGAAAGGACGCTTCGCTATACTACAATGAGCAGTTCTTC | CSARKDASLYYNEQFF
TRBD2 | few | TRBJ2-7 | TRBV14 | TGTGCCAGCAGCCACCAACCAGGACTAGCGGGCTGGGACGAGCAGTACTTC | CASSHQPGLAGWDEQYF
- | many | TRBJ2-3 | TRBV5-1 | TGCGCCAGCAGCTTGCGGGGTGCAGATACGCAGTATTTT | CASSLRGADTQYF
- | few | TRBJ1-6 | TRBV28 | TGTGCCAGCAGTCTCCCGATATCACCCCTCCACTTT | CASSLPISPLHF
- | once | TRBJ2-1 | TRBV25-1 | TGTGCCAGCAGTGAATTAGTCCTTACCTACAATGAGCAGTTCTTC | CASSELVLTYNEQFF
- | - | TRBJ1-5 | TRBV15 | TGTGCCACCAGCAGAGATAGCCCCTTTCATAGCAATCAGCCCCAGCATTTT | CATSRDSPFHSNQPQHF
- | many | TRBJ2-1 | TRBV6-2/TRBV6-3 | TGTGCCAGCAGTTCCCCTAAGTTAGGGAATGAGCAGTTCTTC | CASSSPKLGNEQFF
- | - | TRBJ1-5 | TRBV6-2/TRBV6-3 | TGTGCCAGCAGTTACCGACATAATCAGCCCCAGCATTTT | CASSYRHNQPQHF
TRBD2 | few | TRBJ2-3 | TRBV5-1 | TGCGCCAGCAGCTCTCGACAGGAACCGGGACTAGCTTTTGGACATACGCAGTATTTT | CASSSRQEPGLAFGHTQYF
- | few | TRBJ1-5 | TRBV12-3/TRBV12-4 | TGTGCCAGCAGTTCCCAGGGTGGCGGCAATCAGCCCCAGCATTTT | CASSSQGGGNQPQHF
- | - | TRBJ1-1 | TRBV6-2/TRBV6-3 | TGTGCCAGCAGTTACTCGGACGACCCCACGGAAGCTTTCTTT | CASSYSDDPTEAFF
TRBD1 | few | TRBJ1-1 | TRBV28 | TGTGCCAGCAGCAAAAAGCCGGGGACAGGATGGAACACTGAAGCTTTCTTT | CASSKKPGTGWNTEAFF
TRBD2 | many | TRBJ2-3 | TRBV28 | TGTGCCAGCAGTTCAATCGGACTAGCGGGAGGCGGCACAGATACGCAGTATTTT | CASSSIGLAGGGTDTQYF
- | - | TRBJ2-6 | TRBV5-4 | TGTGCCAGCAAGGGCGACAGGACTGGGGCCAACGTCCTGACTTTC | CASKGDRTGANVLTF
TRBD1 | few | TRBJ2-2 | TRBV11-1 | TGTGCCAGCAGCAGACAGGGTTCAAGGACCGGGGAGCTGTTTTTT | CASSRQGSRTGELFF
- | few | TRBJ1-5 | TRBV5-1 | TGCGCCAGCAGCTTGGCTCCAGGTAGGGGTCAGCCCCAGCATTTT | CASSLAPGRGQPQHF
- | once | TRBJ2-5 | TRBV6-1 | TGTGCCAGCAGTTTACTTCGGGGCCCCCAAGAGACCCAGTACTTC | CASSLLRGPQETQYF
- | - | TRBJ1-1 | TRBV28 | TGTGCCAGCAGCCAGAGGATGTCTGAAGCTTTCTTT | CASSQRMSEAFF
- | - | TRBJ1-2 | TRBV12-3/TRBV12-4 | TGTGCCAGCAACCCCGGAGGGTGTAACTATGGCTACACCTTC | CASNPGGCNYGYTF
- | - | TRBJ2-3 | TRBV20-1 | TGCAGTGCCTTACTCGGTGATACGCAGTATTTT | CSALLGDTQYF
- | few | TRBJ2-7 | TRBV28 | TGTGCCAGCGGGACCGGGATTAAACACTACGAGCAGTACTTC | CASGTGIKHYEQYF